The present T cell receptor beta chain was sequenced within a study of cytomegalovirus exposure and HLA in healthy donors. Turning to the study itself: Genotyping of more than 300 donors showed that 70% to 90% belonged to the Caucasian-associated ancestry cluster.

The study's findings and limits: Usually a TCR sequence was rare, but some public TCRs were found in many donors.

The PCR made use of 60 Vbeta and 13 Jbeta primers. Using immunoSEQ multiplex PCR, the repertoire was profiled, and TCRdb retains in-frame clones only, with some absent. Seen here are about 300,000 clones, 86% observed once, and the top ten hold about 4%. V was clipped by 2 bases and J by 1 base, with 8 bases between them. Germline CDR1 reads SGHTA; CDR2 reads FQGTGA. This CDR3 is built from 14 residues. Unrecorded immune exposures were likely, despite nominal health at sampling. This clone was seen only once. Its antigen remains unidentified. The sequence was collected from a man aged 40-49 years in good health and CMV-seropositive. Specimen: PBMCs. V usage is TRBV7-3 and J usage is TRBJ1-1, with D possibly being TRBD1 (5 bases). Here the CDR3 reads CASSLLGENTEAFF. DNA of the CDR3: TGTGCCAGCAGCTTATTAGGGGAGAACACTGAAGCTTTCTTT.